Given below is one TCR beta chain in context. Its target antigen remains unknown. Qualities for individual bases were not recorded, and no much larger clone is one base off. The CDR3 has 17 amino acids, counting the end cysteine and phenylalanine. Left in the record is the CDR3 DNA by itself, 51 bases read in frame from the first base. CDR1 and CDR2, per the germline V gene, are SGDLS and YYNGEE. The V end gives up 0 bases and the J end 9 bases, leaving 9 bases in the junction not matched to a gene. For sequencing of the TCRbeta CDR3 region, genomic DNA was extracted from the sorted cells. The immunoSEQ Assay was used for sequencing of TCRbeta CDR3 regions. Sourced from immuneACCESS, this table was stored by TCRdb with only in-frame sequences that have V and J called. A share of the clones is absent; for the studies checked, an unresolved V gene accounts for under half, and the remainder has no known explanation. The sample contains under 65,000 clones, 91% of them found a single time. The ten largest make up 7.5% to 9.5% of the sample.

Patients with a history of autoimmune disease or receiving systemic immunosuppression were excluded from the trial. In every dose cohort, peripheral blood was drawn for TCR sequencing at baseline, cycle 4 day 1, and cycle 7 day 1. The samples were taken from a phase I, first-in-human, multicenter, open-label dose-escalation trial of ivuxolimab. Adults with locally advanced or metastatic melanoma, renal cell, hepatocellular, or head and neck squamous cell carcinoma were enrolled in the trial. Before TCR sequencing, CD4+ and CD8+ T cells were separately sorted from peripheral blood. This sample is drawn from a study of OX40 agonist ivuxolimab in advanced cancers. For the wider study: The costimulatory receptor OX40 (CD134) was targeted by ivuxolimab, a fully human IgG2 agonistic monoclonal antibody. Intravenous ivuxolimab was administered to patients every 2 weeks at six dose levels: 0.01, 0.1, 0.3, 1.5, 3 and 10 mg/kg. Among the approximately 50 dose-escalation patients, 19 had hepatocellular carcinoma, about 15 melanoma, 9 renal cell carcinoma and 9 head and neck cancer. The dose-escalation cohort was 82.7% male with a mean age of approximately 60 years, ranging from 23 to 79. Prior anti-PD-1, anti-PD-L1 or anti-CTLA-4 therapy was permitted, and checkpoint inhibitors had been received by about 37% of dose-escalation patients. Partial responses occurred in three dose-escalation patients: two with cutaneous melanoma and one with hepatocellular carcinoma. Peripheral TCRbeta sequencing aimed to test whether ivuxolimab altered TCR sequence diversity and caused clonal T-cell expansion. The monotherapy dose-escalation portion (N of about 50 patients) of the phase I ivuxolimab trial is reported in the paper. Beyond this particular receptor, the publication reports: Low levels of normalized T-cell clonal expansion were also seen in some patients who did not respond. Partial responders in the 0.1-3.0 mg/kg groups had among the lowest normalized peripheral clonal expansion, especially among CD8+ T cells. At doses of 0.1 to 3.0 mg/kg, clonal expansion of both CD4+ and CD8+ blood T cells was observed from baseline to week 6. Which antigens the clonally expanded peripheral T cells were specific for was not determined. After ivuxolimab, CD8+ T cells had more expanded clones than CD4+ T cells on average.

The sequence was collected from an adult with an advanced solid tumor such as melanoma, head and neck, liver or kidney cancer. In this chain, TRBV9 is recombined with TRBJ1-6; TRBD1 matches 10 bases in the middle. The source material was CD4+ or CD8+ T cells sorted from blood, sampled in a trial of the OX40 agonist ivuxolimab. The DNA sequence is TGTGCCAGCAGCGTAGACCGTGGGACAGGGGTTGGTTCACCCCTCCACTTT. Translated, this gives CASSVDRGTGVGSPLHF.